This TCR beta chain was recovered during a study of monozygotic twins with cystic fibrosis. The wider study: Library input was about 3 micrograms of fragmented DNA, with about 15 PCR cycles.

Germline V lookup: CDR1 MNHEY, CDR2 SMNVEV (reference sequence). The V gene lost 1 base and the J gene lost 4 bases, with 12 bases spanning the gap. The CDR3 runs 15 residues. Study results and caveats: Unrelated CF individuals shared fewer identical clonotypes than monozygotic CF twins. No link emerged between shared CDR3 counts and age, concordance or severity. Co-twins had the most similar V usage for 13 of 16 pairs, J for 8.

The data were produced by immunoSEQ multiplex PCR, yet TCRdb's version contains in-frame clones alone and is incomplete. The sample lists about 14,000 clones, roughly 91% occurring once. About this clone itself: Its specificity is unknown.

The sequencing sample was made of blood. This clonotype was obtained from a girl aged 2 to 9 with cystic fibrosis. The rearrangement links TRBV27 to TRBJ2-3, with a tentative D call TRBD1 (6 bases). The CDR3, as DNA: TGTGCCAGCAGTTTATTGGGGGCTGGTGCAGATACGCAGTATTTT. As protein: CASSLLGAGADTQYF.